A single sample gave rise to the 3 T cell receptor beta chains below, sequenced in a study of neurological immune-mediated disorders. In TCRdb, the 5' RACE reads were re-called with MiXCR into one record per CDR3 protein. The repertoire holds tens of thousands of distinct CDR3 sequences, with roughly 15% as singletons. The sequencing input was PBMCs. The receptors were gathered from a female donor with HTLV-1-associated myelopathy (HAM/TSP).

The chain has TRBV15 and TRBJ1-3; a possible D gene is TRBD1 (6 bases). The germline V and J ends were trimmed by 3 bases and 0 bases, with 30 bases remaining between them. The CDR3 length is 22 residues. The germline V gene encodes CDR1 LNHNV and CDR2 YYDKDF (reference sequence). In nucleotides, the CDR3 is TGTGCCACCAGCAGGGACGAACACGGGGTATGGGGGGCTCTTCACTCTGGAAACACCATATATTTT. Protein product: CATSRDEHGVWGALHSGNTIYF.

This clonotype came up many times. The gene calls are TRBV9 and TRBJ1-1; 8 positions agree with TRBD1. The CDR3 has 13 amino acids. The germline V gene encodes CDR1 SGDLS and CDR2 YYNGEE. V shed 3 bases and J 5 bases; nucleotides not matched to a gene: 3. The CDR3 sequence is CASSGRQGTEAFF. The CDR3 nucleotides read TGTGCCAGCAGCGGGCGACAGGGGACTGAAGCTTTCTTT.

This clonotype is medium-sized within its sample. This chain joins TRBV20-1 and TRBJ2-3; D is tentatively TRBD1 or TRBD2 (5 bases each). Trimming took 8 bases from V and 6 from J, leaving 12 bases between them. This CDR3 has 11 amino acids. The V gene's germline CDR1 is DFQATT and CDR2 SNEGSKA (reference sequence). CDR3 DNA sequence: TGCAGTACTGGGACGGCCGATACGCAGTATTTT. Translating it yields CSTGTADTQYF.